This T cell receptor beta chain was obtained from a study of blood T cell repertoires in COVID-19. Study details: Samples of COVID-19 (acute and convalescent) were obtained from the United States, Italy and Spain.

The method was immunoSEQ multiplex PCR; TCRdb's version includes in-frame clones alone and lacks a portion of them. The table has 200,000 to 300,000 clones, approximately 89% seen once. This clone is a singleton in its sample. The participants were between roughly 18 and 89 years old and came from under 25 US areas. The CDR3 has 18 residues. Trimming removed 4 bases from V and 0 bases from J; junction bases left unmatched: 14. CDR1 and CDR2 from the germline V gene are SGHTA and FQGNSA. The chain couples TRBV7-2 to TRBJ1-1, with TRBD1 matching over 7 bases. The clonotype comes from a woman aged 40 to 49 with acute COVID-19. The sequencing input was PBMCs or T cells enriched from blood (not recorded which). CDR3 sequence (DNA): TGTGCCAGCAGCTCCAACCCTTCGAGGGGGCGATTGAACACTGAAGCTTTCTTT. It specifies CASSSNPSRGRLNTEAFF.